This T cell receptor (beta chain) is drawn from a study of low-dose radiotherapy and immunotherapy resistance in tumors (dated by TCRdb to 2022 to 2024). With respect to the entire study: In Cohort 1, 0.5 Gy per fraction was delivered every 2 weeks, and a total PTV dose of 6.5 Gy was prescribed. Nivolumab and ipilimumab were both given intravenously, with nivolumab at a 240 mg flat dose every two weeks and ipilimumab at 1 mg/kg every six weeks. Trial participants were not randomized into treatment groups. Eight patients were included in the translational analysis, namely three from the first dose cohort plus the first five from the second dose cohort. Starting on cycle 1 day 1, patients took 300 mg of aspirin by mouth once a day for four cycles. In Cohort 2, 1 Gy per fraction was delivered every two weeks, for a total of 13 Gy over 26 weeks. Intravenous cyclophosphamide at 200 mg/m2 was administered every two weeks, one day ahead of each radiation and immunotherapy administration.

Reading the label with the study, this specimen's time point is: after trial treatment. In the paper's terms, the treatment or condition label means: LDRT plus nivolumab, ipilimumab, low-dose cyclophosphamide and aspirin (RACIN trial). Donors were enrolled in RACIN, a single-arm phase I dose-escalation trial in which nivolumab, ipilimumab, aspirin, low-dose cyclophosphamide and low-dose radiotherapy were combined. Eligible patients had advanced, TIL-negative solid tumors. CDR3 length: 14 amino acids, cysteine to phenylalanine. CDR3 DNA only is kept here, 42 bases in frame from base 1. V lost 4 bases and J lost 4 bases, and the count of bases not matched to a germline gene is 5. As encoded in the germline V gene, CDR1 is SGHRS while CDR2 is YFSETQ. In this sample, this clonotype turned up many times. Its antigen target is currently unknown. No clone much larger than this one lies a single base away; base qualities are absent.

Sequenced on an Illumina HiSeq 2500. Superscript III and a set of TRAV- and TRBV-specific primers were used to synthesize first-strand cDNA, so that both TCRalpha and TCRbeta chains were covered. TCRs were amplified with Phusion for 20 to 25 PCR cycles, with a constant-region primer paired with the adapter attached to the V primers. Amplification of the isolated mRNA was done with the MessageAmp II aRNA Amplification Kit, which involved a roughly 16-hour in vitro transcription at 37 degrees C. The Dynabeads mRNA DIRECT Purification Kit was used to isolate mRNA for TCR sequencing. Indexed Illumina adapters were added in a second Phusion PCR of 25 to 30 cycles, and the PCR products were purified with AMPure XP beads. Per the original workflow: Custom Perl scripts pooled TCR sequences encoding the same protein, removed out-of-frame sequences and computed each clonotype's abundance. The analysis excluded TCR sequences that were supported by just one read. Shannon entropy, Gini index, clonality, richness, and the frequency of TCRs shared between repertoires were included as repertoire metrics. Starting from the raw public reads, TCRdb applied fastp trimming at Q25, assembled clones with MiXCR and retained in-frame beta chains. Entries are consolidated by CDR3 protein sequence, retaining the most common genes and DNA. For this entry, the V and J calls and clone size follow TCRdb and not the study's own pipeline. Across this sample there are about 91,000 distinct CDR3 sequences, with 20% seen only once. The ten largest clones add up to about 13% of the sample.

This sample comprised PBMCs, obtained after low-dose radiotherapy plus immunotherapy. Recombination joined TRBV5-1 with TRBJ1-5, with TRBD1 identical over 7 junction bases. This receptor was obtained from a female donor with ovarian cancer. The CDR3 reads CASSPGGGNQPQHF. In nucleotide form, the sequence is TGCGCCAGCAGCCCAGGGGGAGGAAATCAGCCCCAGCATTTT.